The rows below give T cell receptor beta chains drawn from one sample of a study of T cells expressing NK-cell markers. TCRdb processed the 5' RACE reads again and assigns one entry to each CDR3 protein, with no DNA. This repertoire comprises 500,000 to 700,000 distinct CDR3 sequences; its ten largest clones make up around 3.3%. The material sequenced was blood T cells: a sorted CD56 or NKG2C T cell subset, CD4+ or CD8+ T cells, or bulk PBMC T cells (not recorded which). The receptors stem from a man younger than 35 in good health. Both conserved end residues are part of each CDR3. The order of the fields is CDR3 protein, J gene, V gene.

CDR3: CAITGVRNTIYF
J: TRBJ1-3
V: TRBV28

CDR3: CASSTRLAGVDTQYF
J: TRBJ2-3
V: TRBV12-3/TRBV12-4

CDR3: CASSSDREITEAFF
J: TRBJ1-1
V: TRBV5-5

CDR3: CSVPHPYTSGSLFDTDTQYF
J: TRBJ2-3
V: TRBV29-1

CDR3: CASSLVPGANVLTF
J: TRBJ2-6
V: TRBV5-5

CDR3: CASSKRGPTSGRARKTQYF
J: TRBJ2-5
V: TRBV21-1

CDR3: CATRGSGFNEQFF
J: TRBJ2-1
V: TRBV24-1

CDR3: CSVATGLAYNEQFF
J: TRBJ2-1
V: TRBV29-1

CDR3: CASSQLRNTEAFF
J: TRBJ1-1
V: TRBV3-1

CDR3: CASSKLPGGASNEQFF
J: TRBJ2-1
V: TRBV5-1

CDR3: CASSSPGQDRPYEQYF
J: TRBJ2-7
V: TRBV28

CDR3: CASISGREGIYNEQFF
J: TRBJ2-1
V: TRBV5-5

CDR3: CASSYTGLNLNEQFF
J: TRBJ2-1
V: TRBV6-2/TRBV6-3

CDR3: CSARLAGVGVETQYF
J: TRBJ2-5
V: TRBV20-1

CDR3: CASSPPAGSYNEQFF
J: TRBJ2-1
V: TRBV2

CDR3: CASSPSGSLYEQYF
J: TRBJ2-7
V: TRBV5-1

CDR3: CASSERTYEQYF
J: TRBJ2-7
V: TRBV28

CDR3: CATSRGQEPYEQYF
J: TRBJ2-7
V: TRBV15

CDR3: CASSTPLGEQYF
J: TRBJ2-3
V: TRBV12-3/TRBV12-4

CDR3: CASSSLDREFGNEQFF
J: TRBJ2-1
V: TRBV7-9

CDR3: CASSQSSGTDTQYF
J: TRBJ2-3
V: TRBV3-1

CDR3: CASSYSWVGRDGYTF
J: TRBJ1-2
V: TRBV6-5

CDR3: CASSSPGQAYNEQFF
J: TRBJ2-1
V: TRBV27

CDR3: CASSQPGAGQPYEQYF
J: TRBJ2-7
V: TRBV3-1

CDR3: CASSPRPRDSYNEQFF
J: TRBJ2-1
V: TRBV18

CDR3: CASRGGTWLKSEAFF
J: TRBJ1-1
V: TRBV12-3/TRBV12-4

CDR3: CASSNPFGSEQFF
J: TRBJ2-1
V: TRBV7-2

CDR3: CASTGTGSSYNEQFF
J: TRBJ2-1
V: TRBV5-1

CDR3: CASRIQVVTGELFF
J: TRBJ2-2
V: TRBV7-2

CDR3: CAISEGRRVDQPQHF
J: TRBJ1-5
V: TRBV10-3

CDR3: CATSDKWTSGRDGELFF
J: TRBJ2-2
V: TRBV24-1

CDR3: CSARDGQVWYTGELFF
J: TRBJ2-2
V: TRBV20-1

CDR3: CASSLDDSFFYEQYF
J: TRBJ2-7
V: TRBV11-2

CDR3: CSVGRDRDQETQYF
J: TRBJ2-5
V: TRBV20-1

CDR3: CASRGPLLEQYF
J: TRBJ2-7
V: TRBV6-1

CDR3: CASTPLPSYEQYF
J: TRBJ2-7
V: TRBV7-2

CDR3: CASRSYILETQYF
J: TRBJ2-5
V: TRBV28

CDR3: CASGTSGPHNEQFF
J: TRBJ2-1
V: TRBV5-1

CDR3: CASSIRQGRTQYF
J: TRBJ2-3
V: TRBV7-2

CDR3: CASAYAGSGSDNEQFF
J: TRBJ2-1
V: TRBV27

CDR3: CSARLEKRNTGELFF
J: TRBJ2-2
V: TRBV29-1

CDR3: CASSRELAGLPGEQFF
J: TRBJ2-1
V: TRBV6-1

CDR3: CASSPGQGDGQPQHF
J: TRBJ1-5
V: TRBV6-1

CDR3: CASSSLAGEGNEQFF
J: TRBJ2-1
V: TRBV27

CDR3: CASSKGGETGRDGYTF
J: TRBJ1-2
V: TRBV21-1

CDR3: CASSNRGTYNEQFF
J: TRBJ2-1
V: TRBV25-1

CDR3: CASSRRGTAGIENEQFF
J: TRBJ2-1
V: TRBV7-8

CDR3: CASSPEGGGTEAFF
J: TRBJ1-1
V: TRBV7-8

CDR3: CASVPGQGFTEAFF
J: TRBJ1-1
V: TRBV6-1

CDR3: CASSLWQPRDEQFF
J: TRBJ2-1
V: TRBV5-1

CDR3: CASSLAPLAGRSTGELFF
J: TRBJ2-2
V: TRBV5-1

CDR3: CASSPGTSRGPQHF
J: TRBJ1-5
V: TRBV12-3/TRBV12-4

CDR3: CASATVGQENVNTEAFF
J: TRBJ1-1
V: TRBV5-5